This T cell receptor (beta chain) was recovered during a study of post-analysis software for immune sequencing data. Study information: Courses of disease covered relapsing-remitting, secondary progressive and progressive-relapsing multiple sclerosis.

This CDR3 spans 15 amino acids. The V gene lost 4 bases and the J gene lost 8 bases, with 17 bases spanning the gap. Germline CDR1 and CDR2: LGHNA and YNFKEQ. Unique molecular identifiers featured in each of the TCR beta cDNA libraries. TCRdb re-called the PCR reads through MiXCR, storing one row per CDR3 protein. This sample has about 820,000 distinct CDR3 sequences, with around 50% found just once. As concerns this clonotype: Its specificity is unknown.

General study findings and limits: Relative to controls, patients had five TRBV segments at higher frequency, with TRBV5-6, TRBV5-1 and TRBV20-1 among these. The normalized Chao1 diversity of multiple sclerosis patients was significantly lower than that of controls.

Material for sequencing was blood. The rearrangement uses TRBV4-2 and TRBJ1-4; a weak D match, TRBD1 (6 bases). This clonotype was obtained from a girl aged 5 to 17 with multiple sclerosis. The CDR3: CASSLQTGDGEKLFF. DNA for the CDR3: TGTGCCAGCAGCCTCCAGACAGGCGACGGGGAAAAACTGTTTTTT.